Below are 6 T cell receptor beta chains sequenced from a single sample in a study of shared clonotypes between healthy human individuals. Repertoires were generated with immunoSEQ multiplex PCR, while TCRdb's copy carries only in-frame clones and drops some. Among 2 million to 2.5 million clones, more than 80% were seen once, and the ten largest hold 0.39%. Sequencing was performed on naive CD4+ T cells from PBMCs. The sample's subset: CD45RA+ positively selected. Receptors originate from a man aged 18 to 35 in good health. Some clones in this sample may be carry-over from other donors' samples.

The CDR3 here is CASSPQQGASTEAFF. CDR3 DNA sequence: TGCGCCAGCAGCCCCCAACAGGGGGCTAGCACTGAAGCTTTCTTT. The rearrangement links TRBV4-3 to TRBJ1-1; 9 bases map to TRBD1. The V and J ends lost 4 bases and 4 bases, in that order; junction bases with no gene match: 7. The germline CDR1 and CDR2 sequences are LGHNA and YSLEER. CDR3 size: 15 residues.

As to this clone: The identical CDR3 is also encoded by other nucleotide sequences in the sample. The chain links TRBV5-1 to TRBJ2-5; D ambiguous. Germline CDR1 and CDR2: SGHRS and YFSETQ. Trimming cost V 4 bases and J 2 bases, with 6 bases left between them. This CDR3 contains 12 residues. This chain's CDR3 is CASSANQETQYF. CDR3 sequence (DNA): TGCGCCAGCAGCGCCAATCAAGAGACCCAGTACTTC.

The chain combines TRBV7-6 with TRBJ1-5, with D unresolved. Looked up from germline, CDR1 is SGHVS and CDR2 is FNYEAQ. The CDR3 is 14 amino acids. V lost 5 bases and J 2 bases, leaving 10 bases between the germline ends. DNA for the CDR3: TGTGCCAGCAGCCAGATGGAAGGCAATCAGCCCCAGCATTTT. Residues: CASSQMEGNQPQHF.

This clone appeared once. The V gene is TRBV6-5, the J gene TRBJ2-3; D may be TRBD2 (7 bases). This CDR3 contains 15 residues. Trimming removed 0 bases at V and 5 bases at J, with 12 bases between. CDR1 and CDR2 from the germline V gene are MNHEY and SVGAGI. CDR3: CASSYSGGGEDTQYF. Here the CDR3 DNA reads TGTGCCAGCAGTTACTCTGGAGGGGGGGAAGATACGCAGTATTTT.

The J gene is TRBJ2-7, the V gene TRBV29-1, with D tentatively TRBD2 (7 bases). Germline V gene sequence: CDR1 SQVTM, CDR2 ANQGSEA. Trimming cost V 6 bases and J 4 bases, with 25 bases left between them. There are 16 residues in the CDR3. CDR3: CSVAGMSGGAGYEQYF. Written as DNA, the CDR3 is TGCAGCGTCGCCGGCATGTCTGGGGGGGCTGGTTACGAGCAGTACTTC.

For this clone: Other DNA variants within this sample encode the same CDR3. The rearrangement links TRBV11-2 to TRBJ2-7; D tentatively reads TRBD1 or TRBD2 (5 bases each). This CDR3 region has 14 residues. Between the trimmed V and J ends, which lost 5 bases and 0 bases, there was a span of 11 bases. Germline CDR1 and CDR2: SGHAT and FQNNGV. CDR3 in amino acids: CASSPGTGSYEQYF. The CDR3 DNA follows: TGTGCCAGCAGCCCTGGGACGGGCTCCTACGAGCAGTACTTC.